The present T cell receptor beta chain was sequenced within a study of response to subunit inactivated influenza vaccine (dated by TCRdb to 2016 to 2019). Study-level background: Deep quantitative T cell receptor repertoire profiling was used in the study to track responses to a trivalent subunit inactivated influenza vaccine. Broad study findings and their caveats: It was suggested by the authors that each seasonal influenza vaccination may recruit only a limited number of new T cells.

On this clonotype: This receptor's antigen is unknown. No base qualities exist here, and no much larger clone lies one base off it.

There are 14 amino acids in the CDR3, from cysteine to phenylalanine inclusive. The retained sequence is limited to the CDR3, 42 bases, with the frame set at the first base. V loses 5 bases of germline sequence and J loses 4 bases, and the interval between the two ends is 14 bases. CDR1 and CDR2 were assigned from the germline V gene as SGHTA and FQGNSA. Libraries were made using RT-PCR. This sample was sequenced with an Illumina HiSeq 2500. The public reads were reprocessed in TCRdb via fastp at Q25 and MiXCR, keeping in-frame beta chains. All rows with the same CDR3 protein become a single entry with the most common DNA and genes. Within this sample are about 650,000 distinct CDR3 sequences, with 11% to 15% of them counted one time only. The leading ten clones occupy roughly 7.6% of the sample.

The TCR sequence derives from a man over 45 who received an inactivated influenza vaccine. Donor details come from another sample of the same person, matched by shared clones. The starting material was PBMCs from blood, obtained 14 to 15 days before vaccination. The sequence joins TRBV7-2 to TRBJ1-2; the D segment could be TRBD1, given 5 matching bases. The CDR3 is CASSIGVGTYGYTF. The DNA is as follows: TGTGCCAGCAGCATAGGAGTGGGGACCTATGGCTACACCTTC.